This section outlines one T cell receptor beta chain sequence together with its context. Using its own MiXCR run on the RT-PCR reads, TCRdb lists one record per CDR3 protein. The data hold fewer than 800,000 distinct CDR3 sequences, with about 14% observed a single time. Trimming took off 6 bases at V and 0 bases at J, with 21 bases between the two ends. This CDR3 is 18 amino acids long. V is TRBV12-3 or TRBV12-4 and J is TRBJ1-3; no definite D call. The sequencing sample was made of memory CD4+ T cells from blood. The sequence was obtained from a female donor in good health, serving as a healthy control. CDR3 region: CASRVVPVGLLSGNTIYF. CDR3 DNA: TGTGCCAGCAGAGTAGTCCCCGTAGGGTTACTCTCTGGAAACACCATATATTTT.